This is a list of T cell receptor beta chains from one sample in a study of cytomegalovirus exposure and HLA in healthy donors. The data were produced by immunoSEQ multiplex PCR, yet TCRdb's version contains in-frame clones alone and is incomplete. This sample yields 150,000 to 200,000 clones, of which around 76% are seen a single time; 1.5% belongs to the top ten. Sequencing was performed on PBMCs. These receptor sequences come from a man in his forties or fifties in good health and CMV-seronegative. The CDR3 runs from the conserved cysteine through the conserved F or W. The D gene is left open where the match is weak. For some rows the clone size is stated as once, few or many, or as a class when expanded; others skip it.

length,D,size,V,J,CDR3,DNA
14,NA,once,TRBV6-5,TRBJ2-5,CASSYGSGQETQYF,TGTGCCAGCAGTTACGGTAGCGGTCAAGAGACCCAGTACTTC
13,TRBD1,NA,TRBV7-3,TRBJ2-7,CASSLGTAYEQYF,TGTGCCAGCAGCTTAGGGACAGCCTACGAGCAGTACTTC
15,NA,NA,TRBV19,TRBJ1-3,CASSRTSGFGNTIYF,TGTGCCAGTAGTAGGACCTCAGGGTTCGGAAACACCATATATTTT
18,TRBD2,NA,TRBV5-6,TRBJ2-3,CASSKGLAEIRVTDTQYF,TGTGCCAGCAGCAAAGGACTAGCGGAAATCAGGGTGACAGATACGCAGTATTTT
15,TRBD2,NA,TRBV19,TRBJ2-7,CASQMGLAGTYEQYF,TGTGCCAGTCAGATGGGACTAGCGGGAACTTACGAGCAGTACTTC
18,TRBD2,NA,TRBV10-3,TRBJ2-1,CAIMGSGGAPWGYNEQFF,TGTGCCATCATGGGAAGCGGGGGGGCCCCCTGGGGCTACAATGAGCAGTTCTTC
14,NA,once,TRBV6-1,TRBJ2-7,CASRLRLAYYEQYF,TGTGCCAGCAGATTAAGGCTAGCTTACTACGAGCAGTACTTC
16,NA,NA,TRBV5-1,TRBJ2-3,CASSLGAVGSTDTQYF,TGCGCCAGCAGCCTGGGAGCGGTGGGCAGTACAGATACGCAGTATTTT
13,NA,NA,TRBV18,TRBJ1-4,CASSLTGSEKLFF,TGTGCCAGCTCACTTACGGGTTCTGAAAAACTGTTTTTT
15,TRBD2,NA,TRBV18,TRBJ2-7,CASSPPDIPGGEQYF,TGTGCCAGCTCACCCCCGGACATACCGGGGGGCGAGCAGTACTTC
22,TRBD2,NA,TRBV13,TRBJ2-4,CASSMGAGLAGGPSVSKNIQYF,TGTGCCAGCAGCATGGGCGCTGGACTAGCGGGGGGGCCTAGTGTTTCCAAAAACATTCAGTACTTC
13,TRBD1,NA,TRBV29-1,TRBJ2-3,CSVRTGVTDTQYF,TGCAGCGTGAGGACAGGGGTCACAGATACGCAGTATTTT
15,NA,NA,TRBV28,TRBJ1-1,CASSFPRVRGAEAFF,TGTGCCAGCAGTTTCCCCAGGGTAAGGGGCGCTGAAGCTTTCTTT
14,TRBD2,NA,TRBV7-9,TRBJ2-7,CASSLAGGTSEQYF,TGTGCCAGCAGCTTAGCGGGAGGGACGAGCGAGCAGTACTTC
14,TRBD2,NA,TRBV30,TRBJ2-3,CAWSSSGGPDTQYF,TGTGCCTGGAGTTCTAGCGGGGGCCCAGATACGCAGTATTTT
18,NA,few,TRBV7-3,TRBJ1-3,CASSSRLVTGNSWDTIYF,TGTGCCAGCAGCTCTAGGCTAGTAACAGGTAACTCTTGGGACACCATATATTTT
17,TRBD1,NA,TRBV7-6,TRBJ1-1,CASSITGGGLMNTEAFF,TGTGCCAGCAGCATAACAGGGGGCGGTTTGATGAACACTGAAGCTTTCTTT
15,NA,NA,TRBV5-4,TRBJ2-5,CASSLAGGPGETQYF,TGTGCCAGCAGCTTGGCCGGGGGGCCGGGAGAGACCCAGTACTTC
13,TRBD1,NA,TRBV7-3,TRBJ1-1,CASSLNRDREAFF,TGTGCCAGCAGCCTAAATCGGGACAGAGAAGCTTTCTTT
12,NA,NA,TRBV7-9,TRBJ1-1,CASSQKNTEAFF,TGTGCCAGCAGTCAGAAGAACACTGAAGCTTTCTTT
12,NA,NA,TRBV15,TRBJ1-2,CATSRDKGRRGF,TGTGCCACCAGCAGAGATAAAGGGAGGCGGGGCTTC
14,NA,NA,TRBV2,TRBJ1-5,CASRKGEVDQPQHF,TGTGCCAGCAGAAAAGGGGAGGTTGATCAGCCCCAGCATTTT
13,NA,NA,TRBV19,TRBJ1-2,CASSITGLNGYTF,TGTGCCAGTAGTATTACAGGGCTGAATGGCTACACCTTC
16,TRBD2,NA,TRBV4-3,TRBJ2-1,CASSPVAGASYNEQFF,TGCGCCAGCAGCCCGGTAGCGGGGGCCTCCTACAATGAGCAGTTCTTC
14,TRBD1,NA,TRBV7-2,TRBJ1-1,CASSPGTGEVEAFF,TGTGCCAGCAGCCCCGGGACAGGGGAAGTTGAAGCTTTCTTT
15,TRBD2,NA,TRBV7-9,TRBJ2-1,CASSPLAGGRNEQFF,TGTGCCAGCAGTCCACTAGCGGGGGGGCGTAATGAGCAGTTCTTC
15,TRBD2,NA,TRBV9,TRBJ2-1,CASSVEGSGGREQFF,TGTGCCAGCAGCGTAGAGGGTAGCGGGGGACGAGAGCAGTTCTTC
15,NA,NA,TRBV7-2,TRBJ1-1,CASSPEGAMNTEAFF,TGTGCCAGCAGCCCCGAGGGCGCCATGAACACTGAAGCTTTCTTT
15,TRBD1,NA,TRBV11-3,TRBJ2-7,CASSLKGTGTYEQYF,TGTGCCAGCAGCTTAAAAGGGACAGGGACCTACGAGCAGTACTTC
13,NA,NA,TRBV9,TRBJ1-2,CASSVDTNYGYTF,TGTGCCAGCAGCGTAGACACCAACTATGGCTACACCTTC
11,NA,NA,TRBV7-2,TRBJ1-2,CASSLQGGYTF,TGTGCCAGCAGTCTCCAGGGTGGCTACACCTTC